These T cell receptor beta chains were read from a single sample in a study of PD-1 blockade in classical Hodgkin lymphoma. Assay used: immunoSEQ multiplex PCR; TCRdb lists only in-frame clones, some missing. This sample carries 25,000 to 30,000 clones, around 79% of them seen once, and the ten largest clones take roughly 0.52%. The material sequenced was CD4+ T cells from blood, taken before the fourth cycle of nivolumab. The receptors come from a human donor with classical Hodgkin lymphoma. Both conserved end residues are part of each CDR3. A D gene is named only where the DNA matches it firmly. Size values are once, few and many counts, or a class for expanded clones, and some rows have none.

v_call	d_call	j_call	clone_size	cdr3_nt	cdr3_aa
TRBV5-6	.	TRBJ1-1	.	TGTGCCAGCAGCTTACCAGGGAGTGAAGCTTTCTTT	CASSLPGSEAFF
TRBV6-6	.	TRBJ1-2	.	TGTGCCAGCAGTTCGTCCCTGATCGGCTACACCTTC	CASSSSLIGYTF
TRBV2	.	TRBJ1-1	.	TGTGCCAGCAGTGAATACAGATACACTGAAGCTTTCTTT	CASSEYRYTEAFF
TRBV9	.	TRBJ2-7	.	TGTGCCAGCAGCGTAGGTGGAGGGCGGCAGTACTTC	CASSVGGGRQYF
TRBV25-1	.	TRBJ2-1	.	TGTGCCAGCAGTGACCCGGGACACAGTTACAATGAGCAGTTCTTC	CASSDPGHSYNEQFF
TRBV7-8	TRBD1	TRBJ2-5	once	TGTGCCAGCAGCTTAGAGTGGGACAGGGTAGAGACCCAGTACTTC	CASSLEWDRVETQYF
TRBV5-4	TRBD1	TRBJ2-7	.	TGTGCCACTCAGGAACAGGGGAAGGCCTACGAGCAGTACTTC	CATQEQGKAYEQYF
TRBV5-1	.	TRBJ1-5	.	TGCGCCAGCAGCCTGACAGGACATAGCAATCAGCCCCAGCATTTT	CASSLTGHSNQPQHF
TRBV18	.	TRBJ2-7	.	TGTGCCAGCTCACCGGTCAAGATCTACGAGCAGTACTTC	CASSPVKIYEQYF
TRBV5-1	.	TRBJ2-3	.	TGCGCCAGCAGCGGTGGGGCAACACGTCGCACAGATACGCAGTATTTT	CASSGGATRRTDTQYF
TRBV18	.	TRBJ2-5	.	TGTGCCAGCTCACCAGGACCGCAAGAGACCCAGTACTTC	CASSPGPQETQYF
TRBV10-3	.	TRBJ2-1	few	TGTGCCATCAGTGCCCTGGGGCCGTCTCAGTTCTTC	CAISALGPSQFF
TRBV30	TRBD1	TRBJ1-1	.	TGTGCCTGGAGTGTACTTGGAGGGGGCCTTAAATTTGAAGCTTTCTTT	CAWSVLGGGLKFEAFF
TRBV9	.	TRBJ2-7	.	TGTGCCAGCAGCGTTTGCGAGCAGTACTTC	CASSVCEQYF
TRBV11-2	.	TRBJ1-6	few	TGTGCCAGCAGCTTAGACCGGGGTAATTCACCCCTCCACTTT	CASSLDRGNSPLHF
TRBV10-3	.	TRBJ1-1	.	TGTGCCATCAGTGAGTGGGGGGACACGGCCACTGAAGCTTTCTTT	CAISEWGDTATEAFF
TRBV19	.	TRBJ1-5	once	TGTGCCAGTAGTTTGGACACACTTCTAAATCAGCCCCAGCATTTT	CASSLDTLLNQPQHF
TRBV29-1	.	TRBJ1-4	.	TGCAGCGCCTCAAGCGGAGGCGAGGAAAAACTGTTTTTT	CSASSGGEEKLFF
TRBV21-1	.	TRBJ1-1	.	TGTGCCAGCAGCAAAGTCAGTCGATCTACCACTGAAGCTTTCTTT	CASSKVSRSTTEAFF
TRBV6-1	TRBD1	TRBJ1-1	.	TGTGCCAGCAGTGGAACACTCAGTTCCAGGGGGGACACTGAAGCTTTCTTT	CASSGTLSSRGDTEAFF
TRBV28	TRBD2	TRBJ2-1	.	TGTGCCAGCAGTTTACTGACTAGCGGGGCCAATGAGCAGTTCTTC	CASSLLTSGANEQFF
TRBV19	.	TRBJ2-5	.	TGTGCCAGTAGCCCCTCAGGAGAGACCCAGTACTTC	CASSPSGETQYF
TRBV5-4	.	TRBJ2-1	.	TGTGCCAGCAGCCTTGACGCGAGCTCCTACAATGAGCAGTTCTTC	CASSLDASSYNEQFF
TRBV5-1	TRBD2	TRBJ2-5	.	TGCGCCAGCAGCTGGACCGGGGGGGTATCAAGGGAGACCCAGTACTTC	CASSWTGGVSRETQYF
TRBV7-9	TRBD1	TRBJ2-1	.	TGTGCCAGCAGCCTGGGGCAGGGGGCTCCAGGGGGGAATGAGCAGTTCTTC	CASSLGQGAPGGNEQFF
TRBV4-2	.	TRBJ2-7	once	TGTGCCAGCAGCCAAGAAGTGGAGAACGAGCAGTACTTC	CASSQEVENEQYF
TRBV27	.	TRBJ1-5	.	TGTGCCAGCAGTTTACGGGCGGGATCCATAATCAACAATCAGTGGCCCCAGCATTTT	CASSLRAGSIINNQWPQHF
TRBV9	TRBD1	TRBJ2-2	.	TGTGCCAGCAGCGTAGAGGCAGGGGGCATCACCGGGGAGCTGTTTTTT	CASSVEAGGITGELFF
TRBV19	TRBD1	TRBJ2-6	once	TGTGCCAGTAGTATCGGAGCAGGGGGATTCTCTGGGGCCAACGTCCTGACTTTC	CASSIGAGGFSGANVLTF
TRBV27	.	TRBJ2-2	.	TGTGCCAGCGGATGGGCTTGGGGCGGTAACACCGGGGAGCTGTTTTTT	CASGWAWGGNTGELFF
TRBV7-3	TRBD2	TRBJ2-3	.	TGTGCCAGCAGCTTAATGGGGACTAGCGGGGCTCGGGCAGATACGCAGTATTTT	CASSLMGTSGARADTQYF
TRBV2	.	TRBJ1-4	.	TGTGCCAGCAGTTGGGACCCAACTAATGAAAAACTGTTTTTT	CASSWDPTNEKLFF
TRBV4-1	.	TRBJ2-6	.	TGCGCCAGCAGCCAAGGGCCACTCTCTGGGGCCAACGTCCTGACTTTC	CASSQGPLSGANVLTF
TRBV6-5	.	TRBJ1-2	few	TGTGCCAGCAGTGACAGGTGGGGCGGCTACACCTTC	CASSDRWGGYTF
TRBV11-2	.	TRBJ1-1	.	TGTGCCAGCAGCTTACTTGTGGACACTGAAGCTTTCTTT	CASSLLVDTEAFF
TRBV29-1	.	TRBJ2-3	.	TGCAGCGTCCAACCCGGAGATACGCAGTATTTT	CSVQPGDTQYF
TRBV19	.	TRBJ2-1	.	TGTGCCAGTAGTATAGGCGGGCACAATGAGCAGTTCTTC	CASSIGGHNEQFF
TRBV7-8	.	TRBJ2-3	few	TGTGCCAGCAGGGCGTGGCGGGATACGCAGTATTTT	CASRAWRDTQYF
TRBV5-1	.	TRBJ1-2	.	TGCGCCAGCAGCTTAAAGGGGACCACAGGGAGGGTCTATGGCTACACCTTC	CASSLKGTTGRVYGYTF
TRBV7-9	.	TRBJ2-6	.	TGTGCCAGCAGCTTAGCGTTAGGGGTGGGGGCCAACGTCCTGACTTTC	CASSLALGVGANVLTF
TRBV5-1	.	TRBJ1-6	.	TGCGCCAGCAGCTTGGGAGACAGCCGTTCACCCCTCCACTTT	CASSLGDSRSPLHF
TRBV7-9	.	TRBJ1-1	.	TGTGCCAGCAGCTTATCAGACATGAACACTGAAGCTTTCTTT	CASSLSDMNTEAFF
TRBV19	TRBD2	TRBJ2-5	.	TGTGCCAGTAACATAGCGGGAGGCCACCAAGAGACCCAGTACTTC	CASNIAGGHQETQYF
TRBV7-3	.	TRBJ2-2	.	TGTGCCAGCAGCCCTTCGAACACCGGGGAGCTGTTTTTT	CASSPSNTGELFF
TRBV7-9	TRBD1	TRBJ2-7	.	TGTGCCAGCAGCTCATCCGGGACAGGGACTTCCTACGAGCAGTACTTC	CASSSSGTGTSYEQYF
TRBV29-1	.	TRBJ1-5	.	TGCAGCGTTGCCCGGTCACCCGATCAGCCCCAGCATTTT	CSVARSPDQPQHF
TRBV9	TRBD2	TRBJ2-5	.	TGTGCCAGCAGCGTGAGGGGACTAGCGGGAGGGCCGTTAGAGACCCAGTACTTC	CASSVRGLAGGPLETQYF
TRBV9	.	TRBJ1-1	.	TGTGCCAGCAGCTTCCGTGAATCCACTGAAGCTTTCTTT	CASSFRESTEAFF
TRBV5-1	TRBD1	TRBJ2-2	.	TGCGCCAGCAGCCTACTACGGGACAGGGGCACCGGGGAGCTGTTTTTT	CASSLLRDRGTGELFF
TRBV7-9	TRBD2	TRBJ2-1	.	TGTGCCAGCAGCTTTTGGCGGGGGTACTACAATGAGCAGTTCTTC	CASSFWRGYYNEQFF
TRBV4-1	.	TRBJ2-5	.	TGCGCCAGCAGCCAACCTCCGGGGGAACAAGAGACCCAGTACTTC	CASSQPPGEQETQYF
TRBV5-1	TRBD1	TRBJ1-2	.	TGCGCCAGCAGACCTTATACAGGGGGCGACGGCTACACCTTC	CASRPYTGGDGYTF